These 15 T cell receptor beta chains were all obtained from the same sample, sequenced in a study of human T cells and chemical hapten exposure. The time point is: pre-sensitization, week 0. Treatment described: therapeutic diphenylcyclopropenone sensitization with weekly scalp DPC. TCRdb called the RACE reads again in MiXCR, with one record for every CDR3 protein. The sample comprises under 400,000 distinct CDR3 sequences, approximately 5.1% of which are singletons, and 2.5% to 3% rests with the top ten. Sequencing used whole blood, obtained in connection with sensitization to the hapten diphenylcyclopropenone (DPC). These receptors were obtained from a woman aged 45-60 years with alopecia areata. Some clones in this sample may be carry-over from other donors' samples.

The chain employs TRBV27 and TRBJ1-6, with 7 bases that match TRBD1. V lost 6 bases, J lost 6 bases, and 8 bases stayed unmatched. The CDR3 spans 15 residues. The germline V gene encodes CDR1 MNHEY and CDR2 SMNVEV (reference sequence). The CDR3 is CASRTGQEINSPLHF. The CDR3, as DNA: TGTGCCAGCAGGACCGGACAGGAAATTAATTCACCCCTCCACTTT.

This clonotype has only a few counts. V and J are TRBV7-2 and TRBJ1-3, with unresolved D. Looked up from germline, CDR1 is SGHTA and CDR2 is FQGNSA. V was pared by 0 bases and J by 0 bases, with 6 bases between. The CDR3 spans 15 residues. The CDR3 here is CASSLARNSGNTIYF. CDR3 bases: TGTGCCAGCAGCTTAGCCCGGAACTCTGGAAACACCATATATTTT.

Comments on this clonotype: Mismatch with germline at one junction end may stem from a read error. The chain recombines TRBV6-5 with TRBJ1-2; D is perhaps TRBD1 (6 bases). There are 15 residues in the CDR3. Germline V gives CDR1 MNHEY, CDR2 SVGAGI. For the CDR3, the DNA is TGTGCTAGCAGTTACTCGATGACAGGCCCCAGGGGCTACACCTTC. Translation gives CASSYSMTGPRGYTF.

In its sample, this clonotype was seen a few times. V gene TRBV18 combines with J gene TRBJ1-3; D possibly corresponds to TRBD1 (5 bases). Germline CDR1 is KGHSH and CDR2 is LQKENI. Deletions cut 2 bases from V and 2 bases from J, with 7 bases between. CDR3 length: 14 amino acids. Written as DNA, the CDR3 is TGTGCCAGCTCACCAGAGGGGACTGGAAACACCATATATTTT. Translated: CASSPEGTGNTIYF.

This clonotype has ten or more counts. The chain joins TRBV9 to TRBJ2-1; a weak D match, TRBD1 (6 bases). The CDR3 has 16 residues. V was pared by 0 bases and J by 13 bases, with 23 bases between. The germline V gene encodes CDR1 SGDLS and CDR2 YYNGEE. CDR3 DNA: TGTGCCAGCAGCGTAGCTGTGGGGACACCTCTGGACCCTCAGTTCTTC. Its protein product is CASSVAVGTPLDPQFF.

This clonotype occurred many times. The CDR3 loop is CSVQLSSYEQYF. The CDR3 DNA follows: TGCAGCGTTCAGTTAAGTTCCTACGAGCAGTACTTC. The genes are TRBV29-1 and TRBJ2-7; D call uncertain. Germline V gene sequence: CDR1 SQVTM, CDR2 ANQGSEA. V lost 5 bases, J lost 1 base, and 9 bases lay in between. The CDR3 runs to 12 residues.

This rearrangement joins TRBV28 to TRBJ2-1; D is unresolved. Trimming cost V 6 bases and J 1 base, with 10 bases left between them. Germline-derived CDR1 and CDR2 are MDHEN and SYDVKM. The CDR3 sequence is 14 residues long. CDR3 loop: CASRPQASYNEQFF. Written as DNA, the CDR3 is TGTGCCAGCAGACCCCAGGCGTCCTACAATGAGCAGTTCTTC.

This clonotype was picked up many times. The V gene is TRBV2, the J gene TRBJ1-3; 7 bases agree with TRBD1. V was clipped by 6 bases and J by 0 bases; unmatched bases: 11. In germline, CDR1 is SNHLY, CDR2 FYNNEI. There are 17 residues in the CDR3. CDR3 protein: CASSAYRGQSSGNTIYF. DNA of the CDR3: TGTGCCAGCAGCGCCTACAGGGGCCAGAGCTCTGGAAACACCATATATTTT. The entire variable domain, with the rest obtained from reference TRBV2 and TRBJ1-3, is as follows: EPEVTQTPSHQVTQMGQEVILRCVPISNHLYFYWYRQILGQKVEFLVSFYNNEISEKSEIFDDQFSVERPDGSNFTLKIRSTKLEDSAMYFCASSAYRGQSSGNTIYFGEGSWLTVV.

This clonotype appeared a few times. The chain uses TRBV5-1 and TRBJ2-3; D is uncertain. V was cut by 4 bases and J by 3 bases, with 12 bases left in between. The CDR3 spans 14 residues. Germline-derived CDR1 and CDR2 are SGHRS and YFSETQ. CDR3 DNA: TGCGCCAGCAGCCCAGGCCCCGGGACAGATACGCAGTATTTT. It specifies CASSPGPGTDTQYF.

There are a few counts of this clonotype. The genes are TRBV27 and TRBJ2-7; TRBD1 or TRBD2 may be the D gene (5 bases each). CDR3 size: 14 residues. Trimming removed 0 bases from V and 6 bases from J, with 12 bases in between. Germline values: CDR1 MNHEY, CDR2 SMNVEV (reference sequence). The CDR3 sequence: CASSLSRAGTEQYF. The CDR3 DNA follows: TGTGCCAGCAGTTTATCCCGTGCAGGGACCGAGCAGTACTTC.

This clonotype was seen repeatedly, ten times or more. V usage is TRBV20-1 and J usage is TRBJ2-5, with a tentative D call TRBD1 (5 bases). CDR1 and CDR2 from the germline V gene are DFQATT and SNEGSKA (reference sequence). Between the trimmed V and J ends, which lost 1 base and 4 bases, there was a span of 13 bases. The CDR3 contains 14 residues. CDR3 nucleotides: TGCAGTGCTAGAGGGGGCATTGGGTCAGAGACCCAGTACTTC. This gives the protein CSARGGIGSETQYF.

This clonotype was observed at least ten times. The chain combines TRBV6-5 with TRBJ2-3; TRBD1 matches 7 bases. Germline values: CDR1 MNHEY, CDR2 SVGAGI. There are 15 residues in the CDR3. V lost 2 bases, J lost 4 bases, and 6 bases stayed unmatched. In DNA form, the CDR3 reads TGTGCCAGCAGTTACGAGGGGGCCCGCCCAGATACGCAGTATTTT. This gives the protein CASSYEGARPDTQYF.

The table lists this clonotype with a few counts. The V and J genes are TRBV24-1 and TRBJ2-4; 11 positions match TRBD1. The CDR3 totals 16 residues. The V gene end was trimmed by 5 bases and the J gene end by 7 bases; junction bases not matched to a gene: 9. Germline V lookup: CDR1 KGHDR, CDR2 SFDVKD. The CDR3 loop reads CATSGPRDRGENIQYF. For the CDR3, the DNA is TGTGCCACCAGTGGCCCCCGGGACAGGGGGGAGAACATTCAGTACTTC.

The chain is built from TRBV10-3 and TRBJ1-1, with D perhaps matching TRBD1 (6 bases). Trimming shortened V by 0 bases and J by 3 bases, and 11 bases separated the two germline ends. Looked up from germline, CDR1 is ENHRY and CDR2 is SYGVKD. CDR3 length equals 15 residues. In DNA form, the CDR3 reads TGTGCCATCAGTGAGTCTGGGGGGCGCGACACTGAAGCTTTCTTT. Its protein is CAISESGGRDTEAFF.

Only a few counts were recorded for this clonotype. The chain recombines TRBV28 with TRBJ2-7, with D unclear. The CDR3 totals 12 residues. V lost 2 bases, J lost 10 bases, and 12 bases lay in between. Germline V gene sequence: CDR1 MDHEN, CDR2 SYDVKM. In nucleotides, the CDR3 is TGTGCCAGCAGTTTAACGCTGACTTTTCAGTACTTC. This translates into CASSLTLTFQYF.